The source of this T cell receptor beta chain is a study of tumor and adjacent non-tumor tissue in lung cancer. Overall study context: Patients comprised about a dozen adenocarcinoma, a couple of squamous cell carcinoma and 1 small cell lung cancer. Patients were aged roughly 31 to 76, approximately 11 men and about 5 women, stage I to III. The study's findings and limits: Compared with tumor, normal lung showed significantly lower TCR diversity.

RNA was extracted from bulk tissue without any cell sorting. Newly diagnosed lung cancer patients had thoracic surgery in China, August–November 2014, without prior chemotherapy. Three rounds of nested PCR, following a modified ARM-PCR protocol, produced the TCRbeta library. TCRdb ran MiXCR on the multiplex PCR reads and lists one entry per CDR3 protein. The top ten hold 30% to 45% of the sample, which has approximately 120,000 distinct CDR3 sequences, around 75% seen once. The CDR3 contains 13 residues. Germline CDR1 and CDR2: LGHNA and YSLEER. V gave up 0 bases and J gave up 8 bases, with 10 bases separating them. On this clonotype itself: Its antigen is not known. The CDR3 does not close with the conserved phenylalanine or tryptophan, likely indicating a read error.

The chain couples TRBV4-3 to TRBJ1-1; D is possibly TRBD1 (5 bases). The source of this sequence is a woman aged 55-69 years with non-small cell lung cancer. What was sequenced was lung tumor tissue. The CDR3: CASSQDSAGEAFY. In DNA form, the CDR3 reads TGCGCCAGCAGCCAAGATTCCGCAGGGGAAGCTTTCTAT.